The T cell receptor beta chain described here comes from a study of T cell responses to AZD1222 COVID-19 vaccine. TCRdb's table, derived via immunoSEQ multiplex PCR, lists solely in-frame clones and lacks some. The sample yields roughly 200,000 clones, about 92% seen once. Turning to this clone: Its antigen is undetermined.

Whole-study results and caveats: The study found vaccine-associated CD4 TCRs spanning spike, dominant at 160-218 and 743-854. Vaccination with two AZD1222 doses was followed by a rise in Spike-specific TCR breadth and depth.

The V gene's germline CDR1 is KGHSH and CDR2 LQKENI. Between the trimmed V and J ends, which lost 1 base and 6 bases, there was a span of 7 bases. The CDR3 totals 13 residues. The sample in question was peripheral blood, obtained on day 0 of MenACWY control vaccination. The V gene is TRBV18, the J gene TRBJ1-5, with D unresolved. This TCR was sampled from an adult in good health. CDR3 sequence reads: CASSPQDGQPQHF. The CDR3 nucleotides read TGTGCCAGCTCACCACAGGACGGTCAGCCCCAGCATTTT.